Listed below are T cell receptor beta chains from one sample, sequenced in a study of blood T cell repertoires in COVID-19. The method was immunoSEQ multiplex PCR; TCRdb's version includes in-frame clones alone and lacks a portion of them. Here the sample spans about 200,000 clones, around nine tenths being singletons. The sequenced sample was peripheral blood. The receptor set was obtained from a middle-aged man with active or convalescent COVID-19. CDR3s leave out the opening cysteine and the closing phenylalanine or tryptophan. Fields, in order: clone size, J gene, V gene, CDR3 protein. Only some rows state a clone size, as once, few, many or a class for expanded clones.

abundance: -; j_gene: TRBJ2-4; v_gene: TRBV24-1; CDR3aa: ATSDWAGKNIQY
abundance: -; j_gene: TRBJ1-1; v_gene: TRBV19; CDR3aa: ASDGTGGFPGAF
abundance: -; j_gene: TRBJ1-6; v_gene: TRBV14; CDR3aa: ASSRQGARHNSPLH
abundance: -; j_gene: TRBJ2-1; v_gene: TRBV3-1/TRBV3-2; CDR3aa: ASSQRGLAGARGEQF
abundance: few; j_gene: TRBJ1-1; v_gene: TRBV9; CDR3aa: ASSRDRAGVGAF
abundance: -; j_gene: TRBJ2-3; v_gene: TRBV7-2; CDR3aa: ASSFFRASTDTQY
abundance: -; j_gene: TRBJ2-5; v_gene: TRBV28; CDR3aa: ASSLRGGLRETQY
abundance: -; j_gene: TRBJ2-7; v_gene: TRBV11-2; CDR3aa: ASSITSGTSVPYEQY
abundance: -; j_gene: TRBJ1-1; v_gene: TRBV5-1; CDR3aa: ASSLAGGSENTEAF
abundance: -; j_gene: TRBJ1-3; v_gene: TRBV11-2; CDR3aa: ASSLKGGSGNTIY
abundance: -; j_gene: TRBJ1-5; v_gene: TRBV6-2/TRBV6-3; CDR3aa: ASSSSGRENQPQH
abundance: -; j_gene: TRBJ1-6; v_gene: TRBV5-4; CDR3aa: ASSLAGTANSPLH
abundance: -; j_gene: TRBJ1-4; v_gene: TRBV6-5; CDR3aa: ASSYSSSGVNEKLF
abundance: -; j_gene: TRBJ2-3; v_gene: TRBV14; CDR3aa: ASSPGIYTQY
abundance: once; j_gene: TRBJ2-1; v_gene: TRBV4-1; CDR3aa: ASSQGVERAGSYNEQF
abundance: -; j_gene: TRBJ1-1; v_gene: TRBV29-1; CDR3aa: SVGQQTLNTEAF